This TCR beta chain was found in a study of prognosis after radiotherapy for stage I lung cancer. Study-level background: A few patients had oligometastatic NSCLC after surgical resection of the primary tumor, and more than eleven had newly diagnosed primary stage I lung tumors. Four developed distant metastases after radiotherapy (median around 7 months), and about 16 had no significant progression.

Study results and caveats: Where distant metastases developed, patients had lower Shannon entropy after stereotactic body radiation therapy.

A volume of about 6 milliliters of peripheral blood was collected by draw at each of two time points. This clonotype was observed at least ten times. Its cognate antigen is unknown. CDR3 of TCR beta was amplified from genomic DNA via a two-round multiplex PCR. Primers specific to each TRBV and TRBJ gene were used in first-round PCR. TCRdb processed the multiplex PCR reads anew with MiXCR; each CDR3 protein has one entry. The sample records approximately 25,000 distinct CDR3 sequences, around 40% being singletons. The trim removed 5 bases at V and 9 bases at J, leaving 12 bases unmatched. Germline V gene lookup returns CDR1 PRHDT and CDR2 FYEKMQ (reference sequence). The CDR3 extends over 15 amino acids.

The sequence came from a donor over 45 with non-small cell lung cancer. The sample consisted of PBMCs, taken before or after stereotactic body radiation therapy (not recorded which). The chain has TRBV13 and TRBJ2-5; 10 nucleotides line up with TRBD1. The CDR3 DNA is TGTGCCAGCAGCCCAGGACAGGGGGGAAGGCGGTCCCAGTACTTC. Residues: CASSPGQGGRRSQYF.